Below are 15 T cell receptor beta chains sequenced from a single sample in a study of tumor and adjacent non-tumor tissue in lung cancer. RNA was extracted from bulk tissue without any cell sorting. Distant lung tissue was collected more than 3 cm away from the tumor edge. A modified ARM-PCR protocol with three rounds of nested PCR amplified TCRbeta. TCRdb reprocessed the multiplex PCR reads with MiXCR, giving one entry per CDR3 protein. This table has 100,000 or so distinct CDR3 sequences, 60% to 80% appearing once. Material: distant non-tumor lung tissue. These receptors were collected from a man aged 25 to 45 with non-small cell lung cancer.

Note on this clonotype: An end of the junction differs from the germline gene, which may be a read error. The V and J genes are TRBV29-1 and TRBJ2-7; TRBD1 matches 9 bases. This CDR3 has 13 amino acids. From germline, CDR1 is SQVTM and CDR2 ANQGSEA. In DNA form, the CDR3 reads TGTAGCGCTGGACAGGGGACCGGGGGCGAGCAGTACTTC. This sequence encodes CSAGQGTGGEQYF.

Details on this clonotype: Relative to the germline gene, one junction end is altered; a read error may explain this. This chain connects TRBV11-2 to TRBJ2-3, with D perhaps assigned TRBD1 or TRBD2 (5 bases each). CDR1 and CDR2 (germline): SGHAT, FQNNGV. The CDR3 is 16 residues long. CDR3 loop: CASNPIPGPRTDTQCF. CDR3 DNA: TGTGCCAGCAACCCTATACCGGGACCACGCACAGATACGCAGTGTTTT.

This clonotype came up once. Sequence at one end of the junction differs from germline and may be a read error. The rearrangement links TRBV20-1 to TRBJ2-3; 7 nucleotides match TRBD2. The CDR3 has 14 residues. The germline V gene has CDR1 DFQATT and CDR2 SNEGSKA (reference sequence). The DNA of the CDR3 is TGCCGTGCGGTAAGCGGACTAGTTCTAGAAACGCAGTATTTT. Translating gives CRAVSGLVLETQYF.

Of note for this clonotype: A read error may produce the germline difference seen at one junction end. V is TRBV6-5 and J is TRBJ2-1, with D perhaps being TRBD1 or TRBD2 (6 bases each). The CDR3 extends over 17 amino acids. CDR1 and CDR2 from the germline V gene are MNHEY and SVGAGI. The CDR3 bases are TGTGCCTGCAGTTACTCCCGGGGGCTGAGCTCCTACAATGAGCAGTTCTTC. As protein: CACSYSRGLSSYNEQFF.

This clonotype was seen only a few times. A read error may explain this, as a much larger clone is one base away. This rearrangement joins TRBV6-5 to TRBJ2-7, with 7 bases fitting TRBD2. V gave up 6 bases and J gave up 4 bases; unmatched junction bases: 9. The CDR3 sequence is 14 residues long. Germline CDR1 reads MNHEY; CDR2 reads SVGAGI. In DNA form, the CDR3 reads TGTGCCAGCAGACCCACCGGGACTACGTACGAGCAGTACTTC. Translation: CASRPTGTTYEQYF.

Worth noting for this clonotype: A much larger clonotype is one base distant, so this may be a read error. The J gene is TRBJ2-5, the V gene TRBV12-3 or TRBV12-4; possibly TRBD2 for D (6 bases). V gave up 10 bases and J gave up 0 bases, with 12 bases separating them. There are 13 residues in the CDR3. CDR3 loop: CATRWDYQETQYF. CDR3 in DNA: TGTGCCACCCGTTGGGACTACCAAGAGACCCAGTACTTC.

As for this clonotype: Relative to the germline gene, one junction end is altered; a read error may explain this. The J gene is TRBJ1-1, the V gene TRBV11-2; maybe TRBD1 (6 bases). Germline V gene lookup returns CDR1 SGHAT and CDR2 FQNNGV. This CDR3 spans 13 amino acids. Here the CDR3 DNA reads TGTACCAGCAGCTTAGAGGGGGGGTTTGAAGCCTTCTTT. Translation gives CTSSLEGGFEAFF.

As to this clonotype: A read error may produce the germline difference seen at one junction end. This chain links TRBV19 with TRBJ1-1; D unresolved. Germline V gene data show CDR1 as LNHDA and CDR2 as SQIVND (reference sequence). The CDR3 length is 13 residues. DNA of the CDR3: TGTGCCAGTAGTATAATCGGGAACATTGAAGCTTTCTTT. It yields the protein CASSIIGNIEAFF.

With regard to this clonotype: The germline gene is not matched at one end of the junction; a read error may be the cause. This CDR3 reads CPSKRDMNTEAFF. In DNA form, the CDR3 reads TGTCCCAGCAAGCGAGACATGAACACTGAGGCTTTCTTT. The V gene is TRBV12-3 or TRBV12-4, the J gene TRBJ1-1, with D unresolved. The CDR3 spans 13 residues.

Remarks on this clonotype: This may stem from a read error, because a much larger clone lies one nucleotide away. V usage is TRBV28 and J usage is TRBJ2-5; 10 nucleotides agree with TRBD2. Germline V gene sequence: CDR1 MDHEN, CDR2 SYDVKM. Germline trimming cut 6 bases from V and 4 bases from J; bases unmatched to any gene: 8. This CDR3 region has 15 residues. The CDR3 here is CASRILAGVGETQYF. The CDR3, as DNA: TGTGCCAGCAGGATCCTAGCGGGGGTAGGAGAGACCCAGTACTTC.

The chain links TRBV20-1 to TRBJ2-3; 13 bases agree with TRBD2. Germline V CDR1 and CDR2: DFQATT, SNEGSKA (reference sequence). This CDR3 comprises 16 residues. After removal of 7 bases from V and 2 bases from J, the junction contained 9 bases not matched to a gene. CDR3 sequence (DNA): TGCAGTGGCCGGAGACTAGCGGGGGGCCACACAGATACGCAGTATTTT. Translating gives CSGRRLAGGHTDTQYF.

About this clonotype itself: Germline is not matched at one junction end, which may reflect a read error. This chain links TRBV20-1 with TRBJ2-5, with D uncertain. Germline CDR1 and CDR2: DFQATT and SNEGSKA (reference sequence). The CDR3 has 14 residues. The CDR3 coding sequence is TGCAGTGCTCCAATCGCTCGTCTCCTAAGGACCCAGTATTTC. It encodes CSAPIARLLRTQYF.

Remarks on this clonotype: Mismatch with germline at one junction end may stem from a read error. The CDR3 DNA sequence: TGCAGCGTATATGGAACGAATACCAGGGAGCGGTTTTTT. This gives the protein CSVYGTNTRERFF. The J gene is TRBJ2-2, the V gene TRBV29-1; D possibly uses TRBD1 or TRBD2 (5 bases each). CDR3 length equals 13 residues. Germline V gives CDR1 SQVTM, CDR2 ANQGSEA.

A note on this clonotype: Its ends do not fully match the called genes, so a read error is possible. The CDR3 loop reads CAGSFRGAGANVLSF. The CDR3 DNA reads TGTGCCGGCAGTTTTCGGGGCGCTGGGGCCAACGTCCTGTCTTTC. The rearrangement links TRBV12-3 or TRBV12-4 to TRBJ2-6, with D perhaps given as TRBD1 or TRBD2 (5 bases each). The length of the CDR3 is 15 residues.

CDR3 DNA sequence: TGTGCCAGCAGTCGGGGGAGGAGGAACACTGAAGCTTTCTTT. Amino acids: CASSRGRRNTEAFF. The genes are TRBV6-2 or TRBV6-3 and TRBJ1-1; possible D gene TRBD1, 5 bases. CDR3 length equals 14 residues. V gave up 5 bases and J gave up 1 base, with 11 bases separating them. Germline CDR1 and CDR2: MNHEY and SVGEGT.